The 27 T cell receptor beta chains below were found in one sample sequenced in a study of graft-versus-host responses after intestinal transplantation. Produced via immunoSEQ multiplex PCR; TCRdb's table is partial and in-frame only. Here the sample spans 25,000 to 30,000 clones, 80% being singletons. Intraepithelial and lamina propria lymphocytes were freed from processed graft tissue. The specimen comprised ileum tissue, sampled 98 days after intestinal transplantation. These receptors were obtained from a human patient who received an intestinal transplant, so some T cells may come from the graft donor.

This rearrangement joins TRBV7-9 to TRBJ1-5; D ambiguous. This CDR3 region has 13 residues. Trimming shortened V by 3 bases and J by 3 bases, and 6 bases separated the two germline ends. Germline CDR1 is SEHNR and CDR2 is FQNEAQ (reference sequence). The CDR3 reads CASSLENNQPQHF. Written as DNA, the CDR3 is TGTGCCAGCAGCTTGGAGAACAATCAGCCCCAGCATTTT.

This clone was counted once. The chain is built from TRBV6-6 and TRBJ1-5; TRBD1 matches 8 bases. Germline V gene data show CDR1 as MNHNY and CDR2 as SVGAGI (reference sequence). The CDR3 is 14 amino acids. With V trimmed by 4 bases and J by 4 bases, 3 bases remained unmatched. The DNA of the CDR3 is TGTGCCAGCAGTTCTGGACAGGGAAATCAGCCCCAGCATTTT. Translating it yields CASSSGQGNQPQHF.

The chain carries TRBV5-1 and TRBJ2-3; tentative D call: TRBD1 (6 bases). The V end was cut by 3 bases, the J end by 5 bases, with 22 bases between. Germline lookup yields CDR1 SGHRS and CDR2 YFSETQ. The CDR3 loop spans 17 amino acids. CDR3 protein: CASSYTSTGRGGDTQYF. DNA of the CDR3: TGCGCCAGCAGCTATACCTCCACAGGGCGAGGCGGAGATACGCAGTATTTT.

The chain combines TRBV5-6 with TRBJ1-2; 7 bases line up with TRBD1. CDR1 SGHDT and CDR2 YYEEEE come from the germline V gene. V shed 5 bases and J 2 bases; nucleotides not matched to a gene: 3. The CDR3 runs to 13 residues. CDR3 in amino acids: CASRPTGNYGYTF. The CDR3 coding sequence is TGTGCCAGCAGGCCGACAGGGAACTATGGCTACACCTTC.

A single count supports this clone. This chain joins TRBV6-4 and TRBJ1-6; unclear D gene. The V and J ends lost 7 bases and 9 bases respectively, with 28 bases between them. CDR3 length: 18 residues. Per germline, CDR1 MRHNA and CDR2 SNTAGT. The CDR3 here is CASKGGSEPMMPGSPLHF. CDR3 nucleotides: TGTGCCAGCAAGGGAGGGTCTGAGCCTATGATGCCGGGTTCACCCCTCCACTTT.

This sequence joins TRBV25-1 and TRBJ2-1, with 9 bases lining up with TRBD2. Looked up from germline, CDR1 is MGHDK and CDR2 is SYGVNS. The CDR3 runs 15 residues. V lost 5 bases and J lost 5; bases outside the gene matches: 7. This CDR3 reads CASSSAGGPHNEQFF. CDR3 DNA: TGTGCCAGCAGTTCGGCGGGGGGGCCCCACAATGAGCAGTTCTTC.

The chain joins TRBV19 to TRBJ2-1; TRBD1 is a possible D gene (6 bases). Germline-derived CDR1 and CDR2 are LNHDA and SQIVND (reference sequence). V was cut by 5 bases and J by 10 bases, with 12 bases left in between. The CDR3 is made up of 12 amino acids. CDR3 coding DNA: TGTGCCAGTAGTTGGGTCGGACAGGAGCAGTTCTTC. Translated, it gives CASSWVGQEQFF.

The chain employs TRBV29-1 and TRBJ2-7; no clear D gene. CDR3 length equals 12 residues. The germline V gene encodes CDR1 SQVTM and CDR2 ANQGSEA. Trimming cost V 0 bases and J 2 bases, with 5 bases left between them. CDR3 sequence (DNA): TGCAGCGTTGAAGATGGAGCCTACGAGCAGTACTTC. It is translated as CSVEDGAYEQYF.

The sample holds a few counts of this clone. The genes are TRBV10-3 and TRBJ2-1, with 11 bases matching TRBD2. The CDR3 has 14 residues. V trimming: 10 bases; J trimming: 6 bases; junction bases outside the gene matches: 8. Germline-derived CDR1 and CDR2 are ENHRY and SYGVKD. As DNA, the CDR3 is TGTGCCACAATTAGCGGGGGGGCGCGCAATGAGCAGTTCTTC. It codes for CATISGGARNEQFF.

The gene calls are TRBV6-1 and TRBJ2-2, with a weak D call TRBD1 (6 bases). The ends were cut back, 6 bases at V and 4 bases at J, with 9 bases in the middle. CDR3 length: 13 residues. CDR1 is MNHNS, CDR2 SASEGT, per germline. CDR3 residues: CASSSDSTGELFF. CDR3 DNA sequence: TGTGCCAGCAGCTCGGACAGCACCGGGGAGCTGTTTTTT.

The J gene is TRBJ2-1, the V gene TRBV6-5, with 9 bases lining up with TRBD2. Germline V CDR1 and CDR2: MNHEY, SVGAGI. Trimming cost V 2 bases and J 6 bases; bases outside gene matches: 5. The CDR3 is made up of 15 amino acids. Written as DNA, the CDR3 is TGTGCCAGCAGTTACGCGGGGGGGCCCGTCAATGAGCAGTTCTTC. Its protein is CASSYAGGPVNEQFF.

J is TRBJ2-7 and V is TRBV7-9; D is undetermined. Trimming cost V 2 bases and J 0 bases, with 5 bases left between them. The germline V gene has CDR1 SEHNR and CDR2 FQNEAQ (reference sequence). This CDR3 is 13 amino acids long. The CDR3 protein is CASSLHSSYEQYF. In DNA, the CDR3 is TGTGCCAGCAGCTTACATAGCTCCTACGAGCAGTACTTC.

V usage is TRBV30 and J usage is TRBJ2-2; 8 bases agree with TRBD1. From germline, CDR1 is GTSNPN and CDR2 SVGIG (reference sequence). The CDR3 is 17 amino acids. Germline trimming cut 0 bases from V and 6 bases from J; bases unmatched to any gene: 12. DNA for the CDR3: TGTGCCTGGAGTGTACTCTATCCAGGGGGCGCCCCCGGGGAGCTGTTTTTT. Translating gives CAWSVLYPGGAPGELFF.

The chain has TRBV4-2 and TRBJ1-1, with 7 bases aligning to TRBD1. Germline loops: CDR1 LGHNA, CDR2 YNFKEQ. The CDR3 has 13 residues. V dropped 3 bases and J dropped 11; count of bases not matched to a gene: 9. The CDR3 DNA sequence: TGTGCCAGCAGCCAGGGGACAGTAGCGTTTGCTTTCTTT. It specifies CASSQGTVAFAFF.

The V gene is TRBV6-5, the J gene TRBJ2-5; a possible D gene is TRBD2 (5 bases). The CDR3 loop spans 14 amino acids. Germline V gene sequence: CDR1 MNHEY, CDR2 SVGAGI. Trimming pared 2 bases from V and 5 bases from J, leaving 12 bases between. This chain's CDR3 is CASSYDSGEETQYF. CDR3 DNA: TGTGCCAGCAGTTACGATTCCGGGGAGGAGACCCAGTACTTC.

The gene calls are TRBV6-6 and TRBJ2-2, with D unclear. The length of the CDR3 is 13 residues. With 2 bases removed from V and 7 bases from J, the gap between germline ends came to 8 bases. Germline CDR1 is MNHNY and CDR2 is SVGAGI (reference sequence). CDR3 coding DNA: TGTGCCAGCAGTTACGAGGATGGCGGGGAGCTGTTTTTT. Its translation is CASSYEDGGELFF.

The chain joins TRBV11-2 to TRBJ2-3, with 7 bases aligning to TRBD1. The CDR3 spans 16 residues. J was trimmed by 7 bases and V by 5 bases; bases with no gene match: 15. The germline CDR1 and CDR2 sequences are SGHAT and FQNNGV. CDR3 in DNA: TGTGCCAGCAGCCCCACGACCCGGACAGGTCGGAATACGCAGTATTTT. This codes for CASSPTTRTGRNTQYF.

This chain links TRBV29-1 with TRBJ1-2; 9 bases are a match to TRBD1. V shed 0 bases and J 3 bases; nucleotides not matched to a gene: 8. Germline CDR1 is SQVTM and CDR2 is ANQGSEA. The CDR3 is 16 residues long. The CDR3 sequence: CSVEDSWDRVDYGYTF. The DNA of the CDR3 is TGCAGCGTTGAAGATTCTTGGGACAGGGTAGACTATGGCTACACCTTC. Using reference TRBV29-1 and TRBJ1-2 for the parts outside the CDR3, the full variable domain is SAVISQKPSRDICQRGTSLTIQCQVDSQVTMMFWYRQQPGQSLTLIATANQGSEATYESGFVIDKFPISRPNLTFSTLTVSNMSPEDSSIYLCSVEDSWDRVDYGYTFGSGTRLTVV.

Only one count was recorded for this clone. The chain combines TRBV19 with TRBJ2-5, with 8 nucleotides matching TRBD1. The CDR3 runs 15 residues. V trimming: 3 bases; J trimming: 5 bases; junction bases outside the gene matches: 8. The germline CDR1 and CDR2 sequences are LNHDA and SQIVND (reference sequence). In nucleotides, the CDR3 is TGTGCCAGTAGTATGGGGCAGGGGGCTTTGGAGACCCAGTACTTC. It is translated as CASSMGQGALETQYF.

CDR3 sequence: CASSYFTGTGKDEQYF. The CDR3 DNA is TGTGCCAGCAGTTATTTCACCGGGACAGGGAAGGACGAGCAGTACTTC. The chain is built from TRBV5-6 and TRBJ2-7; the match to TRBD1 covers 9 bases. The junction had 14 bases not matched to a gene; V was cut back by 5 bases and J by 5 bases. Per germline, CDR1 SGHDT and CDR2 YYEEEE. This CDR3 contains 16 residues.

The chain has TRBV18 and TRBJ2-1; a weak D match, TRBD2 (5 bases). This CDR3 region has 17 residues. From germline, CDR1 is KGHSH and CDR2 LQKENI. V lost 0 bases and J 9 bases, leaving 21 bases between the germline ends. The CDR3 protein is CASSPPAVWRAVPEQFF. DNA of the CDR3: TGTGCCAGCTCACCACCGGCCGTTTGGCGGGCGGTCCCTGAGCAGTTCTTC. The whole variable domain, remainder taken from reference TRBV18 and TRBJ2-1, is NAGVMQNPRHLVRRRGQEARLRCSPMKGHSHVYWYRQLPEEGLKFMVYLQKENIIDESGMPKERFSAEFPKEGPSILRIQQVVRGDSAAYFCASSPPAVWRAVPEQFFGPGTRLTVL.

The genes are TRBV6-1 and TRBJ1-1; 8 bases match TRBD1. The germline V gene encodes CDR1 MNHNS and CDR2 SASEGT. V lost 7 bases, J lost 7 bases, and 8 bases stayed unmatched. CDR3 size: 13 residues. The chain's CDR3 is CASTRTGGIEAFF. DNA for the CDR3: TGTGCCAGCACTCGAACAGGGGGGATTGAAGCTTTCTTT.

The sample holds a few counts of this clone. The V gene is TRBV6-6, the J gene TRBJ1-5, with D perhaps matching TRBD1 (5 bases). Trimming shortened V by 7 bases and J by 5 bases, and 12 bases separated the two germline ends. CDR1 and CDR2 from the germline V gene are MNHNY and SVGAGI (reference sequence). CDR3 length: 13 amino acids. The CDR3 loop reads CASTGGFDQPQHF. CDR3 nucleotides: TGTGCCAGCACGGGGGGTTTCGATCAGCCCCAGCATTTT.

The rearrangement links TRBV6-1 to TRBJ2-5, with D possibly called TRBD1 or TRBD2 (5 bases each). Germline-derived CDR1 and CDR2 are MNHNS and SASEGT. This CDR3 comprises 13 residues. V shed 6 bases and J shed 2 bases, with 10 bases lying between them. The CDR3 region has the DNA TGTGCCAGCAGGGGGACGGGGCAAGAGACCCAGTACTTC. It translates to CASRGTGQETQYF.

This chain links TRBV7-9 with TRBJ1-1; maybe TRBD1 (6 bases). Germline CDR1 reads SEHNR; CDR2 reads FQNEAQ (reference sequence). The germline V and J ends were trimmed by 1 base and 11 bases, with 11 bases remaining between them. The CDR3 has 12 residues. This CDR3 is CASSLGGGVAFF. The CDR3 nucleotides are TGTGCCAGCAGCTTAGGCGGGGGCGTGGCTTTCTTT.

The chain recombines TRBV6-6 with TRBJ2-3; D not resolved. CDR3 length equals 12 residues. V was cut by 10 bases and J by 7 bases, with 15 bases left in between. The germline V gene encodes CDR1 MNHNY and CDR2 SVGAGI (reference sequence). The CDR3 is CATRNLNHTQYF. CDR3 in DNA: TGTGCCACCAGAAACCTTAACCATACGCAGTATTTT.

V is TRBV5-6 and J is TRBJ2-5; unclear D gene. CDR3 length: 13 residues. CDR1 and CDR2 (germline): SGHDT, YYEEEE. Between the trimmed V and J ends, which lost 6 bases and 3 bases, there was a span of 12 bases. CDR3 region: CASTTAGEETQYF. The CDR3 nucleotides are TGTGCCAGCACCACTGCTGGTGAAGAGACCCAGTACTTC.